This T cell receptor (beta chain) was captured in a study of neoadjuvant anti-PD-1 for oral cavity cancer. CDR1 LNHDA and CDR2 SQIVND come from the germline V gene (reference sequence). With 6 bases clipped from V and 3 bases from J, the junction kept 10 bases outside the gene matches. The CDR3 loop spans 16 amino acids. Sequencing used immunoSEQ multiplex PCR; TCRdb keeps in-frame clones, though not all of them. The repertoire includes about 16,000 clones, about two thirds of them detected once, and about 2.7% sits in the top ten. The clonotype was recovered from a person aged 35 to 85 with oral cavity squamous cell carcinoma. The V call is TRBV19, the J call TRBJ2-3; 9 nucleotides agree with TRBD2. Here the sequenced sample was PBMCs, taken before nivolumab (anti-PD-1) treatment. CDR3 nucleotide sequence: TGTGCCAGTAGAGATAGAGCGGGAGGCATAACAGATACGCAGTATTTT. Its translation: CASRDRAGGITDTQYF.